This is a list of T cell receptor beta chains from one sample in a study of T-cell reconstitution after alpha-beta-depleted transplantation in children. TCRdb analysed the PCR reads with MiXCR anew, one entry per CDR3 protein. The table records some 640,000 distinct CDR3 sequences, 16% of them present only once. The specimen was PBMCs from the stem cell graft donor, collected from the stem cell graft. The receptors originated from a human donor who donated a stem cell graft to a child with acute myeloid leukemia. The CDR3 runs from the conserved cysteine through the conserved F or W. The D gene is left open where the match is weak. Clone size is not always given. Where it is, it says once, few, many or a class for expanded clones.

d_call clone_size j_call v_call cdr3_nt cdr3_aa
NA NA TRBJ1-5 TRBV7-2 TGTGCCAGCAGCTTTCAAATTGGGAATCAGCCCCAGCATTTT CASSFQIGNQPQHF
NA NA TRBJ1-2 TRBV21-1 TGTGCCAGCAGCAAATTGGCCAACTATGGCTACACCTTC CASSKLANYGYTF
NA NA TRBJ1-1 TRBV12-3/TRBV12-4 TGTGCCTCTGGCTCGAGACTCATTTTTGAAGCTTTCTTT CASGSRLIFEAFF
NA many TRBJ2-1 TRBV7-9 TGTGCCAGCTCACAGGGCTCCTACAATGAGCAGTTCTTC CASSQGSYNEQFF
NA few TRBJ2-5 TRBV27 TGTGCCAGCAGTTCTGACTACGAGGAGACCCAGTACTTC CASSSDYEETQYF
TRBD2 NA TRBJ2-4 TRBV20-1 TGCAGTGCTAGATCGGAGGGGAAGCGGGGGGGCCTTGTGAACATTCAGTACTTC CSARSEGKRGGLVNIQYF
TRBD1 few TRBJ1-5 TRBV5-1 TGCGCCAGCAGACCTTGGCTGGACAGGGTCGCCAATCAGCCCCAGCATTTT CASRPWLDRVANQPQHF
NA NA TRBJ1-4 TRBV10-3 TGTGCCATCAGTGACTCCCCCGGACAGTCCGCTGGGGGTGAAAAACTGTTTTTT CAISDSPGQSAGGEKLFF
NA NA TRBJ1-3 TRBV4-2 TGTGCCAGCAGCCTTTCTCACAGGGCCTCTGGAAACACCATATATTTT CASSLSHRASGNTIYF
TRBD1 many TRBJ1-2 TRBV6-5 TGTGCCAGCCGACAGGGCGAGGGCTACACCTTC CASRQGEGYTF
NA NA TRBJ2-2 TRBV7-9 TGTGCCAGCAGCGACAAGACAGGCAACACCGGGGAGCTGTTTTTT CASSDKTGNTGELFF
NA few TRBJ2-5 TRBV9 TGTGCCAGCAGCCCCCCGTACCAAGAGACCCAGTACTTC CASSPPYQETQYF
NA few TRBJ2-7 TRBV24-1 TGTGCCACCAGTGATCGGAACTACGAGCAGTACTTC CATSDRNYEQYF
TRBD1 few TRBJ2-5 TRBV7-9 TGTGCCAGCAGCTTCATCGGGACAGGGCTTGAGACCCAGTACTTC CASSFIGTGLETQYF
NA NA TRBJ2-1 TRBV28 TGTGCCAGCAGTGGTTCTAGGACCGACCGAGCGGATGAGCAGTTCTTC CASSGSRTDRADEQFF
NA many TRBJ1-2 TRBV12-3/TRBV12-4 TGTGCCAGCAACTCTGGGGGGAACTATGGCTACACCTTC CASNSGGNYGYTF
TRBD1 many TRBJ1-2 TRBV20-1 TGCAGTGCACGGGGACAGGTCAAAGGAGGCTACACCTTC CSARGQVKGGYTF